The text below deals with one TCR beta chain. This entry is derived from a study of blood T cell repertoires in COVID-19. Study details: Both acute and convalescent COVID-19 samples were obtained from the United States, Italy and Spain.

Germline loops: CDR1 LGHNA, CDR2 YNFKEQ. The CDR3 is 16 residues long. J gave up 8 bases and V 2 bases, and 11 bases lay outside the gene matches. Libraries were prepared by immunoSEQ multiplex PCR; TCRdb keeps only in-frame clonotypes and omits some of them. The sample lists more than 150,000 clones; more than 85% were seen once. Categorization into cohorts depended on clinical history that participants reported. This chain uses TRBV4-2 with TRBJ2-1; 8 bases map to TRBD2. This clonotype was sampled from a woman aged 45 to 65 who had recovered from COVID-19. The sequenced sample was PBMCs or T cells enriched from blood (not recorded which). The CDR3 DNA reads TGTGCCAGCAGCCAACAGGGAGCGGGAGAGGAGGATGAGCAGTTCTTC. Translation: CASSQQGAGEEDEQFF.